Below are 3 T cell receptor beta chains sequenced from a single sample in a study of cytomegalovirus exposure and HLA in healthy donors. PCR amplification relied on 60 Vbeta primers (plus 13 Jbeta primers). Generated by immunoSEQ multiplex PCR, the TCRdb table keeps only in-frame clones and is missing some. The sample records over 45,000 clones, around 81% being singletons. Sequencing used PBMCs. These receptors came from a boy younger than 18 in good health and CMV-seropositive.

CDR3 nucleotide sequence: TGTGCCACCTCGTCCAGGGCTCAAAGAACCTACGAGCAGTACTTC. It translates to CATSSRAQRTYEQYF. The chain recombines TRBV2 with TRBJ2-7; weak D call: TRBD1 (5 bases). CDR3 length equals 15 residues. V was trimmed by 10 bases and J by 2 bases, leaving 21 bases between them. The V gene's germline CDR1 is SNHLY and CDR2 FYNNEI.

V gene TRBV6-1 combines with J gene TRBJ1-3; TRBD1 matches at 10 bases. This CDR3 has 15 amino acids. Germline V gene data show CDR1 as MNHNS and CDR2 as SASEGT. With V trimmed by 6 bases and J by 4 bases, 6 bases remained unmatched. CDR3 nucleotide sequence: TGTGCCAGCAGCCCCGACAGGGGGCAGGGAAACACCATATATTTT. Translation gives CASSPDRGQGNTIYF.

This clone was seen more than once but under ten times. This chain connects TRBV19 to TRBJ2-3; D not resolved. Deletions cut 3 bases from V and 2 bases from J, with 6 bases between. Germline-derived CDR1 and CDR2 are LNHDA and SQIVND (reference sequence). The CDR3 is made up of 13 amino acids. The CDR3 loop reads CASSIPHTDTQYF. The CDR3 nucleotides read TGTGCCAGTAGTATTCCACACACAGATACGCAGTATTTT.